What follows are 10 T cell receptor beta chains derived from one specimen sequenced in a study of blood T cell repertoires in COVID-19. TCRdb's table, derived via immunoSEQ multiplex PCR, lists solely in-frame clones and lacks some. This table has 150,000 to 180,000 clones, 70% to 85% appearing once. Sequencing was performed on peripheral blood. The receptors stem from a man in his 60s with COVID-19, enrolled during active disease.

The rearrangement links TRBV27 to TRBJ1-1; weak D call: TRBD1 (6 bases). Between the trimmed V and J ends, which lost 3 bases and 6 bases, there was a span of 14 bases. CDR3 length: 14 amino acids. CDR1 MNHEY and CDR2 SMNVEV come from the germline V gene (reference sequence). The CDR3 region has the DNA TGTGCCAGCAGTTTTCGTGGGGAGGGGGCTGAAGCTTTCTTT. As protein: CASSFRGEGAEAFF.

This clone is a singleton in its sample. The V call is TRBV6-1, the J call TRBJ1-2; 10 nucleotides align to TRBD1. Losses at the gene ends were 4 bases for V and 2 bases for J; bases not matched to a gene: 7. Germline loops: CDR1 MNHNS, CDR2 SASEGT. This CDR3 has 16 residues. Here the CDR3 reads CASSAPGQGLNYGYTF. The CDR3 region has the DNA TGTGCCAGCAGTGCCCCGGGACAGGGGTTAAACTATGGCTACACCTTC.

This clone occurred a few times. The chain recombines TRBV27 with TRBJ1-5; the D gene is possibly TRBD1 (5 bases). V was clipped by 4 bases and J by 0 bases, with 10 bases between them. This CDR3 region has 15 residues. Germline V gene lookup returns CDR1 MNHEY and CDR2 SMNVEV (reference sequence). CDR3 loop: CASSYTGRSNQPQHF. CDR3 nucleotides: TGTGCCAGCAGTTATACAGGACGTAGCAATCAGCCCCAGCATTTT.

This rearrangement joins TRBV24-1 to TRBJ2-3, with 7 bases that match TRBD2. There are 17 residues in the CDR3. Germline CDR1 KGHDR, CDR2 SFDVKD. V lost 3 bases and J lost 4; bases outside the gene matches: 12. The CDR3 DNA reads as TGTGCCACCAGTGATCCCGCAGGTCGGGGAGGGCCAGATACGCAGTATTTT. Translated, it gives CATSDPAGRGGPDTQYF.

This clone is a singleton in its sample. A read error may account for a junction end that differs from germline. The CDR3 bases are TGTGCCAGCAGCTTAGTGGCAGGGGGCAACCAGCCCCAGCATTTT. Residues: CASSLVAGGNQPQHF. The V gene is TRBV7-2, the J gene TRBJ1-5, with TRBD1 matching over 8 bases. CDR1 SGHTA and CDR2 FQGNSA come from the germline V gene. This CDR3 contains 15 residues.

The chain is built from TRBV18 and TRBJ2-3; 7 bases fit TRBD1. Germline values: CDR1 KGHSH, CDR2 LQKENI. With 3 bases clipped from V and 6 bases from J, the junction kept 9 bases outside the gene matches. The CDR3 extends over 15 amino acids. The CDR3 DNA follows: TGTGCCAGCTCACCGCAGACAGGGCAGTTTGATACGCAGTATTTT. It encodes CASSPQTGQFDTQYF.

The rearrangement uses TRBV7-2 and TRBJ2-7, with D perhaps matching TRBD1 (6 bases). Per the germline V gene, CDR1 is SGHTA and CDR2 is FQGNSA. The germline V and J ends were trimmed by 0 bases and 4 bases, with 13 bases remaining between them. CDR3 size: 15 residues. The CDR3 sequence is CASSLALGQGYEQYF. CDR3 sequence (DNA): TGTGCCAGCAGCTTAGCGCTGGGACAAGGGTACGAGCAGTACTTC.

The chain is built from TRBV29-1 and TRBJ1-1; TRBD1 is a possible D gene (5 bases). The CDR3 has 12 amino acids. V lost 5 bases and J lost 3, with 10 bases in between. The germline CDR1 and CDR2 sequences are SQVTM and ANQGSEA. This chain's CDR3 is CSVKRGHTEAFF. Written as DNA, the CDR3 is TGCAGCGTTAAAAGGGGCCACACTGAAGCTTTCTTT.

The chain couples TRBV7-6 to TRBJ2-7; 11 bases map to TRBD1. V lost 5 bases to trimming and J lost 6 bases; unmatched junction nucleotides: 6. From germline, CDR1 is SGHVS and CDR2 FNYEAQ. The CDR3 has 14 residues. In DNA form, the CDR3 reads TGTGCCAGCAGCGCGTTCGGGACAGGGGGCGAGCAGTACTTC. It is translated as CASSAFGTGGEQYF.

J is TRBJ2-7 and V is TRBV6-1, with a weak D call TRBD2 (6 bases). The CDR3 has 14 residues. CDR1 and CDR2 from the germline V gene are MNHNS and SASEGT. Trimming removed 3 bases from V and 1 base from J, with 10 bases in between. The CDR3 DNA reads as TGTGCCAGCAGTGATCCCGGGAGTTCCTACGAGCAGTACTTC. This encodes CASSDPGSSYEQYF.